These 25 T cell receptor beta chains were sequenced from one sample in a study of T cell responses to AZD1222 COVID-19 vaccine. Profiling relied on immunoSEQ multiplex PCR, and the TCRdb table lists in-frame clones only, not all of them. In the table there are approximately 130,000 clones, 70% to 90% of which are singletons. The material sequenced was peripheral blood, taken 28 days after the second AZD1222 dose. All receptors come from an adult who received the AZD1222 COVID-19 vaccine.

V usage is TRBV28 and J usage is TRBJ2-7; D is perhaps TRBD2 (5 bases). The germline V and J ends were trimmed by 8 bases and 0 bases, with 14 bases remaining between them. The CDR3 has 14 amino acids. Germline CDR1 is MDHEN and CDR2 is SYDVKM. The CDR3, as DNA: TGTGCCAGCGCGAGGCTCGGGGACTCCTACGAGCAGTACTTC. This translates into CASARLGDSYEQYF. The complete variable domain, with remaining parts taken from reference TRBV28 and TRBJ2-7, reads DVKVTQSSRYLVKRTGEKVFLECVQDMDHENMFWYRQDPGLGLRLIYFSYDVKMKEKGDIPEGYSVSREKKERFSLILESASTNQTSMYLCASARLGDSYEQYFGPGTRLTVT.

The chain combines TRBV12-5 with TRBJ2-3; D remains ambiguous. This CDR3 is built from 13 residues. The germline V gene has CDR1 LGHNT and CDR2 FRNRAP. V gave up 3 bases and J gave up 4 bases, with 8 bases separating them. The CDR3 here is CASGFKTADTQYF. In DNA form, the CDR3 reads TGTGCTAGTGGTTTTAAGACGGCAGATACGCAGTATTTT.

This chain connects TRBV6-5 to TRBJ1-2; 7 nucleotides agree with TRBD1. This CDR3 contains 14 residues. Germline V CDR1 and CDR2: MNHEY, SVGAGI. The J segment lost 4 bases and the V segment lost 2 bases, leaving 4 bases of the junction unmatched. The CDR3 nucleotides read TGTGCCAGCAGTTACGTCAGGGGGTCCTATGGCTACACCTTC. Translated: CASSYVRGSYGYTF.

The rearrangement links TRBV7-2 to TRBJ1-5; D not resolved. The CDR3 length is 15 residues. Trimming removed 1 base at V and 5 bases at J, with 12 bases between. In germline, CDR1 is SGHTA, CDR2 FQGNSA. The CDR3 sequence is CASSLDYGLHQPQHF. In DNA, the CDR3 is TGTGCCAGCAGCTTAGATTACGGGTTGCATCAGCCCCAGCATTTT.

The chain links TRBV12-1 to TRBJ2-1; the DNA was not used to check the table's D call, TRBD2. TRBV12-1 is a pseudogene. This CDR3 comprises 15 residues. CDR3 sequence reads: CASNSWYLAYNEQFF. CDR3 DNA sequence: TGTGCCAGTAACTCTTGGTATTTAGCCTACAATGAGCAGTTCTTC.

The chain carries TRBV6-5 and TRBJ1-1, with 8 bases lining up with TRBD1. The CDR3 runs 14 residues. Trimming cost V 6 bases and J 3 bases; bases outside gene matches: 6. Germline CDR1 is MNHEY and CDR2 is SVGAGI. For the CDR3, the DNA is TGTGCCAGCAGCCTCAGGGGGCAAGACACTGAAGCTTTCTTT. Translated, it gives CASSLRGQDTEAFF.

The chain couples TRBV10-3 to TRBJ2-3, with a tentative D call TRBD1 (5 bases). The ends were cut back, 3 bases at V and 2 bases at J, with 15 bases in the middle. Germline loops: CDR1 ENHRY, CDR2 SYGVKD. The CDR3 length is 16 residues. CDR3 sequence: CAISDSTDFDTDTQYF. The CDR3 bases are TGTGCCATCAGTGATTCGACAGACTTTGACACAGATACGCAGTATTTT.

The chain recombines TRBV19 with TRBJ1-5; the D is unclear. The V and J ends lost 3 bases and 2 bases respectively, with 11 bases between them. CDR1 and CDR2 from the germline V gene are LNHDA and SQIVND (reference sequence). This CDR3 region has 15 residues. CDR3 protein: CASSMAGYGNQPQHF. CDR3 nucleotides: TGTGCCAGTAGTATGGCCGGGTATGGCAATCAGCCCCAGCATTTT.

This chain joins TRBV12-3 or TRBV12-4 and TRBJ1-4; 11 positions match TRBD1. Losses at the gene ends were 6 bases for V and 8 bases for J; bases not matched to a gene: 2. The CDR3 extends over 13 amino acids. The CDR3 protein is CASRGQGEEKLFF. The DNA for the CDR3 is TGTGCCAGCAGGGGACAGGGGGAGGAAAAACTGTTTTTT.

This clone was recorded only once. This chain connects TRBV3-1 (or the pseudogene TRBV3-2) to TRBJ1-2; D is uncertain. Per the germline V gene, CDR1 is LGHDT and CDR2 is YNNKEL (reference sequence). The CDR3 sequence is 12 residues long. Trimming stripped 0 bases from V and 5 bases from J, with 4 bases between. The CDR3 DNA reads TGTGCCAGCAGCCAAGATGGGTATGGCTACACCTTC. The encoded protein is CASSQDGYGYTF.

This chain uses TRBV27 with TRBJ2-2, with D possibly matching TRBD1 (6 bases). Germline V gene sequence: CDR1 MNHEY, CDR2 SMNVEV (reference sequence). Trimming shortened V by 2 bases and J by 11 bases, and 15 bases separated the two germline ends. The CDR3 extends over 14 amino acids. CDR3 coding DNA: TGTGCCAGCAGTTTACAACAGGGAATCGGTGAGCTGTTTTTT. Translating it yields CASSLQQGIGELFF.

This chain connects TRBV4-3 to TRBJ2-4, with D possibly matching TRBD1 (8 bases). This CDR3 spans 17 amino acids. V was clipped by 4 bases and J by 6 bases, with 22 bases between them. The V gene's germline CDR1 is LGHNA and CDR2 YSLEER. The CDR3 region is CASSPSITGGRGNIQYF. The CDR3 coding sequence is TGCGCCAGCAGCCCCTCCATCACAGGGGGGAGGGGAAACATTCAGTACTTC.

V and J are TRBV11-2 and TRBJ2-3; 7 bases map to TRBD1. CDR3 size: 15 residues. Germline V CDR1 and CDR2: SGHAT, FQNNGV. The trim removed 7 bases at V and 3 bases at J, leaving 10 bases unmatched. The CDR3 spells CASTTWDSETDTQYF. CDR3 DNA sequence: TGTGCCAGCACCACATGGGACAGCGAAACAGATACGCAGTATTTT.

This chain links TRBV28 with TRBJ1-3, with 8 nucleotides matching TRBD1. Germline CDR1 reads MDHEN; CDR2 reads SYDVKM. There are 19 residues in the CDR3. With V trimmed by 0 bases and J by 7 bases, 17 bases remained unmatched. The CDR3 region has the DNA TGTGCCAGCAGTTTATGGGGGGGACAGGCCATCCCTAATGGGAACACCATATATTTT. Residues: CASSLWGGQAIPNGNTIYF.

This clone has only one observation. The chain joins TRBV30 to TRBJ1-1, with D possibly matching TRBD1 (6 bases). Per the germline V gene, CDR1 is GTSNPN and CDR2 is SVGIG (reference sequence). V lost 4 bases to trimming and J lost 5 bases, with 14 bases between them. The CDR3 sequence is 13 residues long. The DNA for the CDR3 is TGTGCCTGGATCGGACAGTCGAATACTGAAGCTTTCTTT. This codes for CAWIGQSNTEAFF.

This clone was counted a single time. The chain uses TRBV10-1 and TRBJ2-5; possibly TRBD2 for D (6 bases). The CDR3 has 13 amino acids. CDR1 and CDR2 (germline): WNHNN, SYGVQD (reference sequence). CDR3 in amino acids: CYPPSGLKETQYF. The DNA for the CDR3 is TGCTACCCACCGAGCGGGCTTAAAGAGACCCAGTACTTC.

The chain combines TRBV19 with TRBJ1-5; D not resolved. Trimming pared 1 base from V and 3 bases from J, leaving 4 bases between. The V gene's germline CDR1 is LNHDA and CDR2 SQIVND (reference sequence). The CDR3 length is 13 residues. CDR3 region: CASSIGFNQPQHF. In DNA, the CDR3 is TGTGCCAGTAGTATAGGTTTCAATCAGCCCCAGCATTTT.

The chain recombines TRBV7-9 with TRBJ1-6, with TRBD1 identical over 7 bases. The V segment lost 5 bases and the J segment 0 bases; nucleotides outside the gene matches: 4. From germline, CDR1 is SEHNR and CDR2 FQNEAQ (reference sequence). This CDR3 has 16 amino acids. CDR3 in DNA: TGTGCCAGCAGCCCGGACAGGAGCTCCTATAATTCACCCCTCCACTTT. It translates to CASSPDRSSYNSPLHF.

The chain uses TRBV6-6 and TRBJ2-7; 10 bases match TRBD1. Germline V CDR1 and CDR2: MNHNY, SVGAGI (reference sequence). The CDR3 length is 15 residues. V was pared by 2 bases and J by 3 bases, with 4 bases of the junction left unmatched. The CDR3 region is CASSYTRTGGYEQYF. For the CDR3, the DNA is TGTGCCAGCAGTTACACCAGGACAGGGGGCTACGAGCAGTACTTC.

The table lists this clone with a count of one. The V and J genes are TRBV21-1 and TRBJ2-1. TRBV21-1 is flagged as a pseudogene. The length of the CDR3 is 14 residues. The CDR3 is CASSKTGAGNEQFF. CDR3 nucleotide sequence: TGTGCCAGCAGCAAAACCGGCGCCGGCAATGAGCAGTTCTTC.

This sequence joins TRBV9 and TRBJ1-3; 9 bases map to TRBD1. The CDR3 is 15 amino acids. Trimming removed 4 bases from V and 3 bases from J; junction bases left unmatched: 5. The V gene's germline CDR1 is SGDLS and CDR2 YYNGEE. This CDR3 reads CASSKQGAYGNTIYF. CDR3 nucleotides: TGTGCCAGCAGCAAACAGGGGGCATATGGAAACACCATATATTTT. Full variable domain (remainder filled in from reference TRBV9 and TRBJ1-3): DSGVTQTPKHLITATGQRVTLRCSPRSGDLSVYWYQQSLDQGLQFLIQYYNGEERAKGNILERFSAQQFPDLHSELNLSSLELGDSALYFCASSKQGAYGNTIYFGEGSWLTVV.

The chain's CDR3 is CASSPYLGQGSNQPQHF. The CDR3 DNA reads TGTGCCAGCAGCCCTTATTTGGGACAGGGAAGCAATCAGCCCCAGCATTTT. The genes are TRBV5-6 and TRBJ1-5, with TRBD1 matching over 9 bases. V was pared by 4 bases and J by 1 base, with 9 bases of the junction left unmatched. Germline loops: CDR1 SGHDT, CDR2 YYEEEE. This CDR3 contains 17 residues.

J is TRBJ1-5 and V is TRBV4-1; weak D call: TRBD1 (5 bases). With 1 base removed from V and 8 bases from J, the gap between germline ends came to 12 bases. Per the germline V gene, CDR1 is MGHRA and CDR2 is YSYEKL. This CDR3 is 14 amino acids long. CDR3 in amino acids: CASSQAEQEKPQHF. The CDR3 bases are TGCGCCAGCAGCCAAGCGGAACAGGAAAAGCCCCAGCATTTT.

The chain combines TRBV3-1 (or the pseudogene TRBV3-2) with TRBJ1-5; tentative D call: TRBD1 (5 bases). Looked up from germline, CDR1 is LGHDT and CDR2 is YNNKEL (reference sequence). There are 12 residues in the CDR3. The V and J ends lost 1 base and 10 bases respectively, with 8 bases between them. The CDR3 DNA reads TGTGCCAGCAGCCAAGGACGGGGCCCCCAGCATTTT. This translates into CASSQGRGPQHF.

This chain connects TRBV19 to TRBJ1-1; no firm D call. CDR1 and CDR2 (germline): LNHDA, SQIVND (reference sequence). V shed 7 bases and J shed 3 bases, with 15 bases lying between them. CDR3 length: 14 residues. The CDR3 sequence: CASMVGRRYTEAFF. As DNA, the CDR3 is TGTGCCAGTATGGTTGGAAGGAGGTACACTGAAGCTTTCTTT.